The present TCR beta chain was sequenced within a study of response to subunit inactivated influenza vaccine. General observations from the study: Seasonal influenza vaccination, on each occasion, was suggested by the authors to recruit few new T cells.

TCRdb called the RT-PCR reads again in MiXCR, with one record for every CDR3 protein. The table has more than 550,000 distinct CDR3 sequences, about 10% seen once. This clonotype was seen at least ten times. Its specificity is not known. Germline CDR1 reads LNHDA; CDR2 reads SQIVND (reference sequence). The CDR3 extends over 15 amino acids. Trimming took off 4 bases at V and 4 bases at J, with 16 bases between the two ends. Sequencing used PBMCs from blood, obtained on the day of vaccination. The gene calls are TRBV19 and TRBJ2-5; the D is unclear. This clonotype was obtained from a middle-aged man who received an inactivated influenza vaccine. The CDR3 region has the DNA TGTGCCAGTAGTAATCCCCGAAGCAGAATAGAGACCCAGTACTTC. This translates into CASSNPRSRIETQYF. Using reference TRBV19 and TRBJ2-5 for the parts outside the CDR3, the full variable domain is DGGITQSPKYLFRKEGQNVTLSCEQNLNHDAMYWYRQDPGQGLRLIYYSQIVNDFQKGDIAEGYSVSREKKESFPLTVTSAQKNPTAFYLCASSNPRSRIETQYFGPGTRLLVL.